This T cell receptor beta chain derives from a study of CD8+ T cells in alopecia areata listed by TCRdb under 2018. Study-level background: Treated patients were enrolled in an open-label pilot trial of oral tofacitinib, 5 to 10 mg twice daily, for moderate-to-severe alopecia areata. Tofacitinib was given for 6 to 18 months, followed by 6 months of follow-up off drug to assess delayed response and recurrence. Disease severity in treated patients was measured with the SALT score, which quantifies the percentage of affected scalp surface area. In both human patients and the C3H/HeJ mouse model, the study applied high-throughput TCRbeta sequencing to look at T cell clonal expansion in alopecia areata. On the human side, TCRbeta sequencing was run on scalp tissue and on sorted CD4+ and CD8+ peripheral blood T cells from healthy controls and from alopecia areata patients with either patchy or totalis/universalis disease. Biopsies were taken from tofacitinib-treated patients at baseline and again at 4 and 24 weeks into treatment, and several of those patients also had a later scalp biopsy. Clonality in the scalp was compared among normal scalp (n=4), patchy alopecia areata scalp (n=8), and alopecia totalis/universalis scalp (n=8). The RNA source kit depended on sample type: the PAXgene miRNA kit for fixed scalp, the miRNeasy kit for PBMCs, and the RNeasy kit for mouse skin. TCRbeta CDR3 regions were amplified by immunoSEQ multiplex PCR with 35 Vbeta forward and 13 Jbeta reverse primers.

In regard to this clone: Its recognized antigen is unknown. No base quality values were provided; no much bigger clone lies one nucleotide off.

The sample's time point label, decoded: less than five weeks on oral tofacitinib. This sample's treatment or condition label indicates: oral pan-JAK inhibitor, 5-10 mg twice daily. From alopecia areata patients, peripheral blood was collected along with lesional scalp punch biopsies. PBMCs were isolated by density centrifugation and stained for CD3, CD4 and CD8, after which CD4+ and CD8+ T cells were sorted on a FACSAria. Libraries were made using the immunoSEQ multiplex PCR assay. For TCR sequencing, RNA was extracted from every sample and reverse transcribed into cDNA to serve as template. SuperScript III was used for first-strand cDNA synthesis, primed with a 2:1 mix of oligo-dT and random hexamers. A synthetic immune receptor repertoire was used to gauge amplification bias, and whatever bias remained was removed computationally. Under the source paper's analysis protocol: Raw reads were preprocessed for error removal, and CDR3 was defined according to IMGT conventions as running from the conserved cysteine to phenylalanine. To get clonality, Shannon entropy was normalized by log2 of the number of productive unique TCRs and the result was subtracted from 1. Whether scalp clones were CD4 or CD8 was inferred by matching scalp TCRbeta sequences against CD4 and CD8 repertoires sorted from blood. TCRdb obtained this table from immuneACCESS and retained in-frame rearrangements with V and J assigned. These tables miss some clones; where compared with another copy, unresolved V genes account for less than half of the shortfall, and the remainder is unexplained. From that table come the V and J calls and clone size; the DNA was used to work out D and trimming. This sample comprises approximately 42,000 clones, around 71% of them detected only once. 20% to 25% of the sample belongs to the ten largest clones.

The paper as a whole reports these results and caveats: Higher clonality and more expanded CD8+ clones were observed in lesional scalp than in normal scalp, particularly in alopecia totalis/universalis, a finding suggestive of antigenic drive. Many expanded lesional clones persisted in scalp and blood during tofacitinib treatment, which may partly explain relapse after stopping treatment. Tofacitinib significantly lowered scalp clonality and the number of expanded CD8+ clones among the top 100 scalp clones. Resident alphabeta T cells in normal human skin are also sequenced, complicating scalp TCR repertoire analysis, unlike mouse skin dominated by gammadelta T cells. Compared with mice, TCR sequences shared between patients were less clear, possibly partly because of HLA diversity across the patient population. Because the treated cohort was small and had only one nonresponder, larger studies are needed to examine links between baseline CD8+ expansion and response.

There are 15 amino acids in the CDR3, from cysteine to phenylalanine inclusive. Here the CDR3 DNA is all that survives: 45 bases in frame from base 1. From the germline V gene, CDR1 is SQVTM and CDR2 is ANQGSEA. V is reduced by 6 bases and J by 1 base, leaving a spacing of 16 bases between them. The sample in question was CD8+ T cells sorted from blood, obtained at week 4, from a patient treated with tofacitinib. This sequence was found in a human donor with alopecia areata. The chain is encoded by TRBV29-1 joined to TRBJ2-1; TRBD2 is a possible D gene, resting on 5 matching bases. The CDR3: CSVVLGRSSYNEQFF. The DNA reads as follows: TGCAGCGTGGTGTTGGGGAGAAGTTCCTACAATGAGCAGTTCTTC.